The 4 T cell receptor beta chains reported below all come from one sample, sequenced in a study of long-term antiretroviral therapy in people with HIV. Runs used v3.0 of the immunoSEQ assay and were done at survey level. Sequencing was performed with immunoSEQ multiplex PCR; in TCRdb, only in-frame clones are kept and a portion is missing. The sample comprises 38,000 or so clones, roughly 80% of which are singletons, and roughly 5% rests with the top ten. Specimen: unsorted PBMCs, collected 1.5 years after starting antiretroviral therapy. The receptors stem from a man aged 18 to 29 with HIV.

This CDR3 is CASSLRAGRDTEAFF. CDR3 sequence (DNA): TGTGCCAGCAGCTTGCGGGCCGGCCGGGACACTGAAGCTTTCTTT. The chain couples TRBV5-4 to TRBJ1-1; D is undetermined. Germline CDR1 SGHNT, CDR2 YYREEE (reference sequence). Trimming removed 1 base from V and 3 bases from J, with 13 bases in between. This CDR3 is 15 amino acids long.

This clone was found a few times. The chain joins TRBV4-3 to TRBJ2-7; 11 bases agree with TRBD2. After removal of 0 bases from V and 0 bases from J, the junction contained 1 base not matched to a gene. CDR1 and CDR2 (germline): LGHNA, YSLEER. This CDR3 has 16 residues. The CDR3 spells CASSQEGTSGSYEQYF. The CDR3, as DNA: TGCGCCAGCAGCCAAGAAGGGACTAGCGGCTCCTACGAGCAGTACTTC.

The genes are TRBV15 and TRBJ2-3; no reliable D call. V shed 8 bases and J shed 2 bases, with 14 bases lying between them. Germline V gives CDR1 LNHNV, CDR2 YYDKDF (reference sequence). The CDR3 extends over 14 amino acids. The DNA for the CDR3 is TGTGCCACCGCTTCGTCCAGCGTCACAGATACGCAGTATTTT. It codes for CATASSSVTDTQYF.

J is TRBJ2-7 and V is TRBV29-1; 7 nucleotides line up with TRBD2. In germline, CDR1 is SQVTM, CDR2 ANQGSEA. The CDR3 has 15 residues. Here the CDR3 reads CTGLRLAVLTYEQYF. The DNA for the CDR3 is TGCACGGGGCTACGTCTAGCGGTGTTAACCTACGAGCAGTACTTC.